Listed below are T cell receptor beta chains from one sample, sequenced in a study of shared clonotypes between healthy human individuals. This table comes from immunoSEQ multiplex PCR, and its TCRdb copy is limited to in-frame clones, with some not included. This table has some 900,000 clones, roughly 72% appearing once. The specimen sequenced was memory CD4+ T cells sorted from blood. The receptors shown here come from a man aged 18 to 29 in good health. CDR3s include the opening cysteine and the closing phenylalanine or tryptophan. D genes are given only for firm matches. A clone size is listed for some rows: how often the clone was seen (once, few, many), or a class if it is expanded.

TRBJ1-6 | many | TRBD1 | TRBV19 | TGTGCCAGTAGTATACTTCAGGGGGCAATATCACCCCTCCACTTT | CASSILQGAISPLHF
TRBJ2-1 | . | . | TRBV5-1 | TGCGCCAGCAGCGGGTGGCGGAACCGAAACAATGAGCAGTTCTTC | CASSGWRNRNNEQFF
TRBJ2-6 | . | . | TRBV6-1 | TGTGCCAGCAGTAGAGACCCCTCTGGGGCCAACGTCCTGACTTTC | CASSRDPSGANVLTF
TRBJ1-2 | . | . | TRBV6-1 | TGTGCCAGCAGTGAAACCGGGGGGCTTGGCTACACCTTC | CASSETGGLGYTF
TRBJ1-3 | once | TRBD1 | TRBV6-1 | TGTGCCAGCAGTGAGCCCAGGGGGCTCGGAAACACCATATATTTT | CASSEPRGLGNTIYF
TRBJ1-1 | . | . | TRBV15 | TGTGCCACCAGCAGAGATCTTGGCGGGAACACTGAAGCTTTCTTT | CATSRDLGGNTEAFF
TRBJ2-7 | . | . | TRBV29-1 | TGCAGCGGGTTGTGGCGGGACACCCATACGTCCCCCTTCTTC | CSGLWRDTHTSPFF
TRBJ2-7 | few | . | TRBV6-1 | TGTGCCAGCAGTGAGGCCGGCGTCTATATACCCTACGCGCAGTACTTC | CASSEAGVYIPYAQYF
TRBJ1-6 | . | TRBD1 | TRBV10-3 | TGTGCCATCAGTACGACGGGACAGGGAAAGAGGGACCTCCACTTT | CAISTTGQGKRDLHF
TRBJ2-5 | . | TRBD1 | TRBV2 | TGTGCCAGCACTACGACCGACAGGGCGGTCGAGACCCAGTACTTC | CASTTTDRAVETQYF
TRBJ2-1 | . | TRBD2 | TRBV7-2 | TGTGCCAGCAGCGTGATAGCGGGAGATTACAATGAGCAGTTCTTC | CASSVIAGDYNEQFF
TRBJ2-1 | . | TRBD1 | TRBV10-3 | TGTGCCATCAGGGTACAGGGGTCCGGATCCTACAATGAGCAGTTCTTC | CAIRVQGSGSYNEQFF
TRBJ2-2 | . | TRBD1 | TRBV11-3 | TGTGCCAGCAGCACTAGACCTGGGACAGGGACCGGGGAGCTGTTTTTT | CASSTRPGTGTGELFF
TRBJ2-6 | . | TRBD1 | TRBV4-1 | TGCGCCAGCAGCCCCGGACAGGGGTCTTCATCTGGGGCCAACGTCCTGACTTTC | CASSPGQGSSSGANVLTF
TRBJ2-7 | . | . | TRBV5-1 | TGCGCCAGCAGCCGGTTGGGCGGTTCCTACGAGCAGTACTTC | CASSRLGGSYEQYF
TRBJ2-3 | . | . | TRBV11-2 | TGTGCCAGCAGCTTAGGCATGGCGCTGGGAGCAGATACGCAGTATTTT | CASSLGMALGADTQYF
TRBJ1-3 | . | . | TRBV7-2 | TGTGCCAGCAGCCCTGACAGGCGGAACACCATATATTTT | CASSPDRRNTIYF
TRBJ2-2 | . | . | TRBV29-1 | TGCAGCGCTTACCCATCGAACACCGGGGAGCTGTTTTTT | CSAYPSNTGELFF
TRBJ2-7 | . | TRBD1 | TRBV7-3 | TGTGCCAGCAGCTTTCGGGACAGGGGGCTGTCATCCGTCTTC | CASSFRDRGLSSVF
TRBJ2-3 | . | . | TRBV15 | TGTGCCACCAGTGGGGGGGACAGCGTTGCGGATACGCAGTATTTT | CATSGGDSVADTQYF
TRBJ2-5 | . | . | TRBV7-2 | TGTGCCAGCAGCTTGGTACGGGAGACCCAGTACTTC | CASSLVRETQYF
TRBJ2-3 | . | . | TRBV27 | TGTGCCAGCAGTTTATCAGCAGATACGCAGTATTTT | CASSLSADTQYF
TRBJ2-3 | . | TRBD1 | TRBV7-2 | TGTGCCAGCAGCTCTAAGGGACAGCCCCCCCTGCTTACAGATACGCAGTATTTT | CASSSKGQPPLLTDTQYF
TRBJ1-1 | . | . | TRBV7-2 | TGTGCCAGCAGCTTGGGCGGGGGCCTGAACACTGAAGCTTTCTTT | CASSLGGGLNTEAFF
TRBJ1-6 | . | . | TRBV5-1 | TGCGCCAGCAGTTTACAACAGTTTGGCAATTCACCCCTCCACTTT | CASSLQQFGNSPLHF
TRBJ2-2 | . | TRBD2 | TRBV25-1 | TGTGCCAGCAGTGACCCCTTCGGGAGGGCGAACACCGGGGAGCTGTTTTTT | CASSDPFGRANTGELFF
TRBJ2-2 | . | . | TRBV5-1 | TGCGCCAGCAGCCCCGGGGGGCCGGTCACCGGGGAGCTGTTTTTT | CASSPGGPVTGELFF
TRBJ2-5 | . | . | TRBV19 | TGTGCCAGTTCAGCCCGGGGAGGGGGCCAAGAGACCCAGTACTTC | CASSARGGGQETQYF
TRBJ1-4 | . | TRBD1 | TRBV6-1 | TGTGCCAGCAGTGAAGGTGGGACAGTTAATGAAAAACTGTTTTTT | CASSEGGTVNEKLFF
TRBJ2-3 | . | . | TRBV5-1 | TGCGCCAGCAGTCGGGGAGGTCAAACAGATACGCAGTATTTT | CASSRGGQTDTQYF
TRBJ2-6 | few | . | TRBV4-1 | TGCGCCAGCAGCCAAGACGGAGGGGCTGGGGCCAACGTCCTGACTTTC | CASSQDGGAGANVLTF
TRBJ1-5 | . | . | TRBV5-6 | TGTGCCAGCAGCTTGGCCCGGGAAGGGAAGAATCAGCCCCAGCATTTT | CASSLAREGKNQPQHF
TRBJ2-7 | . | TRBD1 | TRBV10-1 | TGCGCCAGCAGTAGGGACAGGGGGATAAACAACGAGCAGTACTTC | CASSRDRGINNEQYF
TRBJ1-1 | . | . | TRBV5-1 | TGCGCCAGCAGCTTAGAGACAGGTTACACTGAAGCTTTCTTT | CASSLETGYTEAFF
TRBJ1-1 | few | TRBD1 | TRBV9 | TGTGCCAGCAGCCGGGACAGGGTCACTGAAGCTTTCTTT | CASSRDRVTEAFF
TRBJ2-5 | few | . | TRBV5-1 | TGCGCCAGCAGCTTGGGGCGGGAGACCCAGTACTTC | CASSLGRETQYF
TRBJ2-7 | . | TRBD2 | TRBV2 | TGTGCCAGCAGGGCGGGGGGAAACTCCTACGAGCAGTACTTC | CASRAGGNSYEQYF
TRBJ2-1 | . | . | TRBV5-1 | TGCGCCAGCAGCTTTCAGGGAAACAATGAGCAGTTCTTC | CASSFQGNNEQFF
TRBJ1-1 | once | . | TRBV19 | TGTGCCAGTAGTAGGGGACAAATCATGAACACTGAAGCTTTCTTT | CASSRGQIMNTEAFF
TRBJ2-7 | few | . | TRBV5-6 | TGTGCCAGCAGCAGGCCAGGCTGGGAGCAGTACTTC | CASSRPGWEQYF
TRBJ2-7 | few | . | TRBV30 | TGTGCCTGGGGGCCTTTTTCCTACGAGCAGTACTTC | CAWGPFSYEQYF